In its sample, the clone carrying this T cell receptor beta chain was seen many times. Its antigen remains unknown. The sample is drawn from a study of T cells in Graves' hyperthyroidism and ophthalmopathy. Study-level results: Blood also carried most thyroid clonotypes expanded above 0.001.

Germline CDR1 reads MDHEN; CDR2 reads SYDVKM. The CDR3 is 16 residues long. The V segment lost 8 bases and the J segment 4 bases; nucleotides outside the gene matches: 13. Authors of the study amplified TCR beta CDR3 regions from RNA transcripts. Initially, a first-round RT-PCR of the TCR CDR3 employed the HTBI primer set. TCRdb analysed the multiplex PCR reads with MiXCR anew, one entry per CDR3 protein. The sample consists of roughly 630,000 distinct CDR3 sequences, around 16% of them appearing once. This clonotype originated in a woman in her 30s with Graves' hyperthyroidism. What was sequenced was blood. The chain joins TRBV28 to TRBJ1-2; 10 nucleotides agree with TRBD1. CDR3 sequence: CASRRDRGRIGYGYTF. In nucleotides, the CDR3 is TGTGCCAGCCGCCGGGACAGGGGTAGGATTGGCTATGGCTACACCTTC.